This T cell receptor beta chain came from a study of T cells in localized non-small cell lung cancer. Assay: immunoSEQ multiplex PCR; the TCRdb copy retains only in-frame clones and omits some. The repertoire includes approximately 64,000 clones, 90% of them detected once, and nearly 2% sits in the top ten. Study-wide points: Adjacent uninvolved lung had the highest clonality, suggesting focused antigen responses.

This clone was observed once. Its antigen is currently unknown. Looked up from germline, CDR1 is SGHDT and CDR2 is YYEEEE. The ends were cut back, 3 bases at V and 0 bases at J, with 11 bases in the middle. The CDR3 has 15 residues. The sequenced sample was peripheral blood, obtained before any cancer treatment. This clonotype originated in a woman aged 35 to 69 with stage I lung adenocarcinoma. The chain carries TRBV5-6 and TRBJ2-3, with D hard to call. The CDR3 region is CASSYGGSSTDTQYF. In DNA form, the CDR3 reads TGTGCCAGCAGCTATGGCGGTTCTAGCACAGATACGCAGTATTTT.